Following are 19 T cell receptor beta chains from one sample sequenced in a study of regulatory T cells in long-lasting Graves disease (dated by TCRdb to the early 2020s). Receptors were amplified or captured by multiplex PCR. The sample was run on an Illumina HiSeq 4000. CDR3 regions were amplified by Arm-PCR with iRepertoire HTBI primers to construct TCR beta libraries. TCRdb reanalyzed the raw reads on its own, using fastp at Q25 for trimming and MiXCR for clone calling, and kept in-frame beta chains. Rows are combined by CDR3 protein, so each entry shows the most common genes and DNA. Across this sample there are under 300,000 distinct CDR3 sequences, with just over 20% seen only once. Roughly 13% of the sample goes to the ten largest clones. Explained via the paper, the time point label denotes: newly diagnosed GD, antithyroid drugs for less than 3 months. For both TCR sequencing and RNA sequencing, RNA was extracted from PBMCs using TRIzol.

Sequenced here: peripheral blood mononuclear cells (PBMCs), sampled at new diagnosis, from a patient treated with antithyroid drugs. The receptors originated from a female donor with Graves disease.

Notes on this clonotype: A far larger clone is only one base removed, so a read error is likely. V is TRBV10-3 and J is TRBJ1-5, with TRBD1 matching over 8 bases. Trimming at V came to 5 bases and at J to 4 bases, leaving 7 bases not matched to a gene. Per germline, CDR1 ENHRY and CDR2 SYGVKD. The CDR3 consists of 15 residues. CDR3 nucleotides: TGTGCCATCAGTCGGACAGGGAACGTGAATCAGCCCCAGCATTTT. Encoded protein: CAISRTGNVNQPQHF.

This clonotype was observed at least ten times. The rearrangement joins TRBV20-1 to TRBJ2-2, with D possibly TRBD2 on 6 matching bases. Trimming took off 4 bases at V and 4 bases at J, with 13 bases between the two ends. This CDR3 has 14 amino acids. Germline V CDR1 and CDR2: DFQATT, SNEGSKA (reference sequence). The CDR3: CSANPGLITGELFF. The CDR3 nucleotides are TGCAGTGCTAACCCGGGACTTATCACCGGGGAGCTGTTTTTT.

This chain links TRBV7-2 with TRBJ2-2, with D perhaps matching TRBD1 or TRBD2 (5 bases each). Between the trimmed V and J ends, which lost 0 bases and 4 bases, there was a span of 12 bases. This CDR3 spans 16 amino acids. Germline CDR1 SGHTA, CDR2 FQGNSA. The CDR3 coding sequence is TGTGCCAGCAGCTTAGCCGGGACGCCGGGCACCGGGGAGCTGTTTTTT. This encodes CASSLAGTPGTGELFF. Full variable domain (rest looked up from reference TRBV7-2 and TRBJ2-2): GAGVSQSPSNKVTEKGKDVELRCDPISGHTALYWYRQSLGQGLEFLIYFQGNSAPDKSGLPSDRFSAERTGGSVSTLTIQRTQQEDSAVYLCASSLAGTPGTGELFFGEGSRLTVL.

This CDR3 reads CSALQLTTNNEQFF. CDR3 sequence (DNA): TGCAGTGCTCTACAGTTAACCACTAACAATGAGCAGTTCTTC. This chain uses TRBV20-1 with TRBJ2-1; D is uncertain. The CDR3 runs 14 residues. From germline, CDR1 is DFQATT and CDR2 SNEGSKA (reference sequence). Trimming cost V 5 bases and J 5 bases, with 16 bases left between them.

This clonotype was recorded at least ten times. CDR3 residues: CASSQGGSYNEQFF. The CDR3 nucleotides are TGTGCCAGCAGCCAAGGTGGATCCTACAATGAGCAGTTCTTC. The V gene is TRBV3-1, the J gene TRBJ2-1; no firm D call. The V gene lost 1 base and the J gene lost 1 base, with 5 bases spanning the gap. The CDR3 is 14 residues long. Per germline, CDR1 LGHDT and CDR2 YNNKEL (reference sequence).

This sequence joins TRBV12-3 or TRBV12-4 and TRBJ2-1; 13 nucleotides agree with TRBD2. V lost 4 bases and J lost 6; bases outside the gene matches: 6. There are 16 residues in the CDR3. Here the CDR3 DNA reads TGTGCCAGCAGTTCCGATCGGACTAGCGGGAGCAATGAGCAGTTCTTC. This gives the protein CASSSDRTSGSNEQFF.

In its sample, this clonotype was seen many times. The genes are TRBV5-1 and TRBJ2-1, with TRBD1 matching 9 bases. The CDR3 is 13 amino acids. Germline lookup yields CDR1 SGHRS and CDR2 YFSETQ. V lost 0 bases and J lost 10; bases outside the gene matches: 2. This chain's CDR3 is CASSLGTGDEQFF. The CDR3 DNA reads as TGCGCCAGCAGCTTGGGGACAGGGGACGAGCAGTTCTTC.

This clonotype was found many times. V gene TRBV29-1 combines with J gene TRBJ1-2; TRBD1 is a possible D gene (5 bases). The CDR3 covers 10 residues. V was clipped by 4 bases and J by 6 bases, with 6 bases between them. Germline V gene lookup returns CDR1 SQVTM and CDR2 ANQGSEA. CDR3 DNA: TGCAGCGTTGTACAGGATGGCTACACCTTC. As protein: CSVVQDGYTF.

This clonotype was recorded many times. The chain joins TRBV20-1 to TRBJ2-1; 8 nucleotides line up with TRBD2. The CDR3 sequence is 15 residues long. V was pared by 0 bases and J by 6 bases, with 7 bases of the junction left unmatched. CDR1 and CDR2 (germline): DFQATT, SNEGSKA (reference sequence). The chain's CDR3 is CSARDPLAAGNEQFF. DNA of the CDR3: TGCAGTGCTAGAGACCCACTAGCGGCAGGCAATGAGCAGTTCTTC.

This clonotype occurred many times. This CDR3 is CSARLPGQGARGYTF. In DNA, the CDR3 is TGCAGTGCTAGACTTCCTGGACAGGGGGCAAGGGGCTACACCTTC. The J gene is TRBJ1-2, the V gene TRBV20-1, with 11 positions matching TRBD1. Germline loops: CDR1 DFQATT, CDR2 SNEGSKA (reference sequence). The CDR3 runs to 15 residues. The junction had 10 bases not matched to a gene; V was cut back by 2 bases and J by 8 bases.

About this clonotype: Since a far larger clone is one base different, this is likely a read error. The chain joins TRBV12-3 or TRBV12-4 to TRBJ2-7; D is undetermined. The CDR3 is 13 residues long. The V and J ends lost 6 bases and 7 bases respectively, with 16 bases between them. The CDR3 nucleotides read TGTGCCAGCAGACTGGGCACCTACAATGAGCAGTACTTC. Translation: CASRLGTYNEQYF.

This clonotype was recorded a few times. The chain links TRBV20-1 to TRBJ1-3; no reliable D call. Trimming shortened V by 0 bases and J by 0 bases, and 9 bases separated the two germline ends. Per the germline V gene, CDR1 is DFQATT and CDR2 is SNEGSKA (reference sequence). The CDR3 runs 15 residues. CDR3 nucleotides: TGCAGTGCTAGAGAGGGCAGTTACTCTGGAAACACCATATATTTT. Protein product: CSAREGSYSGNTIYF.

With regard to this clonotype: Since a far larger clone is one base different, this is likely a read error. The CDR3 region is CAGSLGRGGSNTEAFF. The CDR3, as DNA: TGTGCCGGCAGCTTAGGCCGAGGAGGGTCGAACACTGAAGCTTTCTTT. The rearrangement uses TRBV11-1 and TRBJ1-1; no clear D. Germline V CDR1 and CDR2: SGHAT, FQDESV (reference sequence). This CDR3 is 16 amino acids long. The full variable domain, in which reference TRBV11-1 and TRBJ1-1 provide the parts outside the CDR3, is EAEVAQSPRYKITEKSQAVAFWCDPISGHATLYWYRQILGQGPELLVQFQDESVVDDSQLPKDRFSAERLKGVDSTLKIQPAELGDSAMYLCAGSLGRGGSNTEAFFGQGTRLTVV.

This clonotype was seen a handful of times. The rearrangement joins TRBV7-2 to TRBJ2-1; TRBD1 aligns across 10 bases. The CDR3 loop spans 16 amino acids. The germline gives CDR1 SGHTA, CDR2 FQGNSA. J was trimmed by 4 bases and V by 4 bases; bases with no gene match: 7. CDR3 DNA: TGTGCCAGCAGCTCAGGGTGGACAGGGGGGTACAATGAGCAGTTCTTC. As protein: CASSSGWTGGYNEQFF.

Note on this clonotype: This clone may be a read error of a much larger clone one base away. J is TRBJ2-1 and V is TRBV6-1; no definite D call. Trimming removed 6 bases from V and 8 bases from J, with 14 bases in between. The germline V gene has CDR1 MNHNS and CDR2 SASEGT. This CDR3 spans 13 amino acids. The CDR3 reads CASSLGITDEQFF. The DNA of the CDR3 is TGTGCCAGCAGCCTGGGCATTACGGATGAGCAGTTCTTC.

This clonotype was detected many times. The chain uses TRBV7-2 and TRBJ1-5, with unresolved D. The CDR3 covers 16 residues. Germline V gene data show CDR1 as SGHTA and CDR2 as FQGNSA. The V and J ends lost 0 bases and 1 base respectively, with 10 bases between them. This chain's CDR3 is CASSLASYSSNQPQHF. CDR3 bases: TGTGCCAGCAGCTTAGCTTCCTACAGCAGCAATCAGCCCCAGCATTTT.

Note on this clonotype: A much more abundant neighbour one base away suggests this may be a read error. The DNA of the CDR3 is TGTGCCAGCAGCTTGAGCAGGAGGGCCGTCGGGGAGCTGTTTTTT. Translation gives CASSLSRRAVGELFF. The J gene is TRBJ2-2, the V gene TRBV7-2, with a possible D match to TRBD2 (6 bases). Germline-derived CDR1 and CDR2 are SGHTA and FQGNSA. V was pared by 3 bases and J by 7 bases, with 15 bases between. There are 15 residues in the CDR3.

V usage is TRBV9 and J usage is TRBJ2-7; 8 nucleotides line up with TRBD2. The ends lost 0 bases at V and 4 bases at J; junction bases unmatched: 9. The CDR3 consists of 16 residues. Germline-derived CDR1 and CDR2 are SGDLS and YYNGEE. The CDR3 loop reads CASSVGSSGISYEQYF. DNA for the CDR3: TGTGCCAGCAGCGTAGGAAGTAGCGGGATCTCTTACGAGCAGTACTTC.

This clonotype was recorded at least ten times. In DNA form, the CDR3 reads TGTGCCAGCAGCAGAGGACAGGACGCTGTAAGGGGGGCTTTCTTT. Encoded protein: CASSRGQDAVRGAFF. The chain uses TRBV6-1 and TRBJ1-1; 7 bases agree with TRBD1. Per the germline V gene, CDR1 is MNHNS and CDR2 is SASEGT. The length of the CDR3 is 15 residues. V lost 6 bases to trimming and J lost 11 bases; unmatched junction nucleotides: 18.